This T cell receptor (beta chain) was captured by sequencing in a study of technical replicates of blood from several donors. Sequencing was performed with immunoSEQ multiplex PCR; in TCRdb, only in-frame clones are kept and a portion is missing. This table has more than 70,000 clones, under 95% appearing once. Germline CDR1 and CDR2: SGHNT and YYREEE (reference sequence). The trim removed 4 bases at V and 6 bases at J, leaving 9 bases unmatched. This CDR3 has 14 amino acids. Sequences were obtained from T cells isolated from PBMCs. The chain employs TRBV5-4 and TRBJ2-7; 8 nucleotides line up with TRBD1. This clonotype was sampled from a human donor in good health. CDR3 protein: CASSPGQGDLEQYF. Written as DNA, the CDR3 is TGTGCCAGCAGCCCCGGACAGGGCGACCTCGAGCAGTACTTC.